What follows are 6 T cell receptor beta chains derived from one specimen sequenced in a study of cytomegalovirus exposure and HLA in healthy donors. The PCR made use of 60 Vbeta and 13 Jbeta primers. TCRdb keeps only in-frame clones here, not all; method: immunoSEQ multiplex PCR. The sample shows 160,000 or so clones, around four fifths of them seen only once. The sequenced material came from PBMCs. These receptors were taken from a woman aged 25 to 39 in good health and CMV-seronegative.

This chain connects TRBV5-5 to TRBJ1-2; unclear D gene. The CDR3 is 14 residues long. With 4 bases removed from V and 3 bases from J, the gap between germline ends came to 13 bases. Germline lookup yields CDR1 SGHKS and CDR2 YYEKEE (reference sequence). The CDR3 sequence: CASSTALVHYGYTF. In DNA form, the CDR3 reads TGTGCCAGCAGCACTGCGCTAGTACACTATGGCTACACCTTC.

The chain joins TRBV9 to TRBJ2-2, with D perhaps matching TRBD1 (6 bases). Germline assignment: CDR1 SGDLS and CDR2 YYNGEE. The CDR3 runs 15 residues. The germline V and J ends were trimmed by 2 bases and 3 bases, with 11 bases remaining between them. The chain's CDR3 is CASSVRGSDTGELFF. Here the CDR3 DNA reads TGTGCCAGCAGCGTTAGGGGGTCGGACACCGGGGAGCTGTTTTTT.

The rearrangement links TRBV5-4 to TRBJ1-2; possible D gene TRBD1, 6 bases. The CDR3 loop spans 14 amino acids. Germline values: CDR1 SGHNT, CDR2 YYREEE (reference sequence). With 0 bases removed from V and 3 bases from J, the gap between germline ends came to 9 bases. CDR3 loop: CASSLAGGHYGYTF. For the CDR3, the DNA is TGTGCCAGCAGCTTGGCGGGGGGGCACTATGGCTACACCTTC.

A single count supports this clone. The rearrangement uses TRBV6-1 and TRBJ2-7; 7 bases map to TRBD2. This CDR3 region has 11 residues. Per the germline V gene, CDR1 is MNHNS and CDR2 is SASEGT. Trimming removed 6 bases from V and 7 bases from J; junction bases left unmatched: 3. CDR3 sequence reads: CASSAGEEQYF. For the CDR3, the DNA is TGTGCCAGCAGCGCGGGGGAAGAGCAGTACTTC.

J is TRBJ1-3 and V is TRBV6-5, with D unclear. Germline lookup yields CDR1 MNHEY and CDR2 SVGAGI. Trimming stripped 3 bases from V and 4 bases from J, with 7 bases between. This CDR3 has 13 amino acids. DNA for the CDR3: TGTGCCAGCAGTTATGGTCGGGGAAACACCATATATTTT. This gives the protein CASSYGRGNTIYF.

This clone was picked up one time. The gene calls are TRBV29-1 and TRBJ1-2, with TRBD1 identical over 10 bases. From germline, CDR1 is SQVTM and CDR2 ANQGSEA. The CDR3 runs 12 residues. The V gene end was trimmed by 7 bases and the J gene end by 7 bases; junction bases not matched to a gene: 6. The CDR3 DNA reads TGCAGCGGGGGGACAGGGGCCGGTGGCTACACCTTC. Its protein is CSGGTGAGGYTF. Drawing the rest from reference TRBV29-1 and TRBJ1-2, the complete variable domain is SAVISQKPSRDICQRGTSLTIQCQVDSQVTMMFWYRQQPGQSLTLIATANQGSEATYESGFVIDKFPISRPNLTFSTLTVSNMSPEDSSIYLCSGGTGAGGYTFGSGTRLTVV.